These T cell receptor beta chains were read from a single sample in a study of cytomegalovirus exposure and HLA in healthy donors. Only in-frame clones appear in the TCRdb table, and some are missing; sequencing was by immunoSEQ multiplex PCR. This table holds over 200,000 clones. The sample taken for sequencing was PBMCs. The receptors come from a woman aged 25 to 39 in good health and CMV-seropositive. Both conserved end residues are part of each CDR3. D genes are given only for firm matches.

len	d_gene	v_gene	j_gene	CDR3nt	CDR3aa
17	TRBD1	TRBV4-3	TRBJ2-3	TGCGCCAGCAGCCTCCAGGAGGCAGGGGGAAGCGCAGATACGCAGTATTTT	CASSLQEAGGSADTQYF
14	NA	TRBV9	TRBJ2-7	TGTGCCAGCAGTTCCACTCATGGCACGGGCGAGCAGTACTTC	CASSSTHGTGEQYF
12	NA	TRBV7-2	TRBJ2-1	TGTGCCAGCAGCCTACTTCACAATGAGCAGTTCTTC	CASSLLHNEQFF
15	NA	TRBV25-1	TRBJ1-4	TGTGCCAGCAGTCTCAGGGTTCAGAGGAGTGAAAAACTGTTTTTT	CASSLRVQRSEKLFF
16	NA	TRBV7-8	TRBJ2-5	TGTGCCAGCAGCTTAGGCGTGCCCCTAAGGGGGGAGACCCAGTACTTC	CASSLGVPLRGETQYF
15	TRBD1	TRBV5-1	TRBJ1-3	TGCGCCAGCAGTTCCGACAGGGCCTCTGGAAACACCATATATTTT	CASSSDRASGNTIYF
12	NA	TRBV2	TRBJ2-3	TGTGCCAGCTTACCCCAGGGGACGACGCAGTATTTT	CASLPQGTTQYF
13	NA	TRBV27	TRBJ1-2	TGTGCCAGCAGTTTACAGGGAGGCTATGGCTACACCTTC	CASSLQGGYGYTF
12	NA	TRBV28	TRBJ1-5	TGTGCCAGCAGGGCTCCCTATCAGCCCCAGCATTTT	CASRAPYQPQHF
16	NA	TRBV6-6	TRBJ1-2	TGTGCCAGCAGTAACCGGGACAAGACTTCGAGCTATGGCTACACCTTC	CASSNRDKTSSYGYTF
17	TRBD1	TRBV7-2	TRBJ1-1	TGTGCCAGCAGCTTAGTGGCAGGGGGCTTGATGAACACTGAAGCTTTCTTT	CASSLVAGGLMNTEAFF
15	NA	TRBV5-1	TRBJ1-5	TGCGCCAGCAGCTTGTCGGCAGGTAGCAATCAGCCCCAGCATTTT	CASSLSAGSNQPQHF
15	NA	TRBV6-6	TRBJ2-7	TGTGCCAGCAGAAAACCAACAGCAGGCTCCTACGAGCAGTACTTC	CASRKPTAGSYEQYF
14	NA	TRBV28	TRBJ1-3	TGTGCCAGCAGGAACAGCCGCTCTGGAAACACCATATATTTT	CASRNSRSGNTIYF
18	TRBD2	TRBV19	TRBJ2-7	TGTGCCAGTAGTACACTCTCGCGGGGGAGCGGGAGATACTACGAGCAGTACTTC	CASSTLSRGSGRYYEQYF
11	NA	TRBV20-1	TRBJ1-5	TGCAGTGCTAGGGTGAATCCAGCCCAGCATTTT	CSARVNPAQHF
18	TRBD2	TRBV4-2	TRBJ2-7	TGTGCCAGCAGCCAAGATTTGGTGACTAGCGGGGGGTTCTACGAGCAGTACTTC	CASSQDLVTSGGFYEQYF
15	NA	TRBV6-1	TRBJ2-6	TGTGCCAGCAGTCGCCAGTTCTCTGGGGCCAACGTCCTGACTTTC	CASSRQFSGANVLTF
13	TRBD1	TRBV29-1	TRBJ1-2	TGCAGCGTTGGTAAGGGGGCGCAGTATGGCTACACCTTC	CSVGKGAQYGYTF
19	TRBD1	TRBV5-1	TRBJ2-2	TGCGCCAGCAGCTTGCACCACGGGGCCAGGGGGTATGACACCGGGGAGCTGTTTTTT	CASSLHHGARGYDTGELFF
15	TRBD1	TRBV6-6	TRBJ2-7	TGTGCCAGCAGTTACTCACGGGGACAGGGGTACGAGCAGTACTTC	CASSYSRGQGYEQYF
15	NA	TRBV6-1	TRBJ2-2	TGTGCCAGCAGTGGCAGGGCTACTAAAACCGGGGAGCTGTTTTTT	CASSGRATKTGELFF
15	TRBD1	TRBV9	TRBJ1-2	TGTGCCAGCAGCGTAGGGGGACAGGGATCCGATGGCTACACCTTC	CASSVGGQGSDGYTF
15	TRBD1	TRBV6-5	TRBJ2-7	TGTGCCAGCGGACTAACAGGGGGACCTGACTACGAGCAGTACTTC	CASGLTGGPDYEQYF
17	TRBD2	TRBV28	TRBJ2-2	TGTGCCAGCAGTCCCCCGGGAGGCAGGGCCGGCGCCGGGGAGCTGTTTTTT	CASSPPGGRAGAGELFF
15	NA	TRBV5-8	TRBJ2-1	TGTGCCAGCAGCTTGGGGCTAGCGACCTACAATGAGCAGTTCTTC	CASSLGLATYNEQFF
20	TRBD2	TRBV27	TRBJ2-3	TGTGCCAGCAGTTTATCGCGCGGGGCTAGCGGGAACGGAGGCACAGATACGCAGTATTTT	CASSLSRGASGNGGTDTQYF
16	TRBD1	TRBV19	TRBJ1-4	TGTGCCAGTAGTTCTACCGGGACAGGGTTGTCGGAAAAACTGTTTTTT	CASSSTGTGLSEKLFF
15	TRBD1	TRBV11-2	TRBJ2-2	TGTGCCAGCAGCCTACAGGGGATGATAGCCGGGGAGCTGTTTTTT	CASSLQGMIAGELFF
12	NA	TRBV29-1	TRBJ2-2	TGCAGCGCCGTCCGGTTAAGCGGGGAGCTGTTTTTT	CSAVRLSGELFF
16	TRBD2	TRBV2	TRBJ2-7	TGTGCCAGCAGCGGGACTAGCGGGAGGACCATCTACGAGCAGTACTTC	CASSGTSGRTIYEQYF
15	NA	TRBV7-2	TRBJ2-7	TGTGCCAGCAGCTCCGATTTTCCAGTCTCCTACGAGCAGTACTTC	CASSSDFPVSYEQYF
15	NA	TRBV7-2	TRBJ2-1	TGTGCCAGCAGCCCAACCCGAGCGGTATACAATGAGCAGTTCTTC	CASSPTRAVYNEQFF
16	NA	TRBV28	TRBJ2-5	TGTGCCAGCAGCACCCGACAGAGCCCTGCAAGAGAGACCCAGTACTTC	CASSTRQSPARETQYF
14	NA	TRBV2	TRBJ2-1	TGTGCCAGCAGCCCACAGGGAGCTAGGAATGAGCAGTTCTTC	CASSPQGARNEQFF
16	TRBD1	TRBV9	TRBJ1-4	TGTGCCAGCAGCGTAGCCGGACAGGGGAAGGGGGAAAAACTGTTTTTT	CASSVAGQGKGEKLFF
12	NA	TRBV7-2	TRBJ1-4	TGTGCCAGCAGCTCCCCGGATGAAAAACTGTTTTTT	CASSSPDEKLFF
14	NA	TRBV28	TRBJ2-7	TGTGCCAGCAGTTACCCCGACAGCTCCTACGAGCAGTACTTC	CASSYPDSSYEQYF
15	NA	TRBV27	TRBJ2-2	TGTGCCAGCAGTTTAACCCTGGGAGGCACCGGGGAGCTGTTTTTT	CASSLTLGGTGELFF
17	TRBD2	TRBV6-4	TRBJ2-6	TGTGCCAGCAGTGAAAAGGCGGGGGGCGGCGGGGCCAACGTCCTGACTTTC	CASSEKAGGGGANVLTF
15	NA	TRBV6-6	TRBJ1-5	TGTGCCAGCAGCCCCGGGGGTTATAGCAATCAGCCCCAGCATTTT	CASSPGGYSNQPQHF
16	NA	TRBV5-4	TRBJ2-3	TGTGCCAGCAGCCCGTCTTTGAGGCATAGCACAGATACGCAGTATTTT	CASSPSLRHSTDTQYF
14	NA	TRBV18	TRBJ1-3	TGTGCCAGCTCACCTTCAGACTCTGGAAACACCATATATTTT	CASSPSDSGNTIYF
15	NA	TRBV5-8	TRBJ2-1	TGTGCCAGCAGCGCGGGACAGCCGATTTACAATGAGCAGTTCTTC	CASSAGQPIYNEQFF
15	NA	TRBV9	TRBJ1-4	TGTGCCAGCAGCGTAGCTCCAGGGGACGGTGAAAAACTGTTTTTT	CASSVAPGDGEKLFF
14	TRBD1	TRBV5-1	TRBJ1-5	TGCGCCAGCAGCTCCGGGACAGGGGGACAGCCCCAGCATTTT	CASSSGTGGQPQHF
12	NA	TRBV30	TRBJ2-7	TGTGCCTGGACCAGGGGTCACGACGAGCAGTACTTC	CAWTRGHDEQYF
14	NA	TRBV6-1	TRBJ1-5	TGTGCCAGCACCCGCGCAGGGGACAATCAGCCCCAGCATTTT	CASTRAGDNQPQHF
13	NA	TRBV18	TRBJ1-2	TGTGCCAGCTCACCCGGACAGATCTATGGCTACACCTTC	CASSPGQIYGYTF
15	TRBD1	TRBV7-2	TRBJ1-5	TGTGCCAGCAGCCTCCAGGGGGCGAGCAATCAGCCCCAGCATTTT	CASSLQGASNQPQHF
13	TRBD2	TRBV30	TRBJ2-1	TGTGCCTGGGGGGAGTGGGAGGGCCGCGAGCAGTTCTTC	CAWGEWEGREQFF
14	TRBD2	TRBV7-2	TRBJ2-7	TGTGCCAGCAGCTTACGGGAGGAATCCTACGAGCAGTACTTC	CASSLREESYEQYF
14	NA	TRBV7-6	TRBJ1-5	TGTGCCAGCAGCTCGTACAGGGAGGGGCAGCCCCAGCATTTT	CASSSYREGQPQHF
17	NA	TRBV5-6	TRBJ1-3	TGTGCCAGCAGCTTTCGCGGGGAAAAGAGCTCTGGAAACACCATATATTTT	CASSFRGEKSSGNTIYF
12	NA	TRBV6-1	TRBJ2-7	TGTGCCAGCAGTGAAGGGCCTTACGAGCAGTACTTC	CASSEGPYEQYF
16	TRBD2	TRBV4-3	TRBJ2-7	TGCGCCAGCAGCCAAGACGCGACTAGCGGAGACTACGAGCAGTACTTC	CASSQDATSGDYEQYF
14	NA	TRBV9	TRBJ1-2	TGTGCCAGCAGCCCGCAAACAGGGACGGACGGCTACACCTTC	CASSPQTGTDGYTF